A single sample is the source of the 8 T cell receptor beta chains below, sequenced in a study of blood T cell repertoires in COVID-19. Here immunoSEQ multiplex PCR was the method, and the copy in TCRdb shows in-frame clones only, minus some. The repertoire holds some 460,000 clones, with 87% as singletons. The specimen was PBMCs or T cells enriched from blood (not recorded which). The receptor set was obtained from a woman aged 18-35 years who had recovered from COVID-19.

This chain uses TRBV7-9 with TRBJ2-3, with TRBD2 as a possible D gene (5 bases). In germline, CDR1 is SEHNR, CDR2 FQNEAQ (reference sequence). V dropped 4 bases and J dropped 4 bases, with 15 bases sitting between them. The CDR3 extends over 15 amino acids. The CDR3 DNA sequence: TGTGCCAGCAGCTCCACGGGAATCGGGCCAGATACGCAGTATTTT. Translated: CASSSTGIGPDTQYF.

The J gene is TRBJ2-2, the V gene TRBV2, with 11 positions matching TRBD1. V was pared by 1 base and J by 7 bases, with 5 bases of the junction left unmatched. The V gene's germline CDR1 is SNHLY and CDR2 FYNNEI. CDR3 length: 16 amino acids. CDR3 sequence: CASSEVGTGGNGELFF. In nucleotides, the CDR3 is TGTGCCAGCAGTGAAGTCGGGACAGGGGGGAACGGGGAGCTGTTTTTT.

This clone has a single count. CDR3 in DNA: TGTGCCAGCAGCTTGGACAGCCTTAACTATGGCTACACCTTC. Its protein is CASSLDSLNYGYTF. The rearrangement joins TRBV7-2 to TRBJ1-2, with a possible D match to TRBD1 (6 bases). The CDR3 is 14 residues long. Germline V gene lookup returns CDR1 SGHTA and CDR2 FQGNSA. The V and J ends lost 3 bases and 1 base respectively, with 9 bases between them.

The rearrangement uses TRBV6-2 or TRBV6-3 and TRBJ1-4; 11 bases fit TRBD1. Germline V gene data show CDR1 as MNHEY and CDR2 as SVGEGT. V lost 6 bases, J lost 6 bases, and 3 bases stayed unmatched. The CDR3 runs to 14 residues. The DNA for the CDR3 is TGTGCCAGCAGCCGGGACAGGGGGGATGAAAAACTGTTTTTT. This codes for CASSRDRGDEKLFF.

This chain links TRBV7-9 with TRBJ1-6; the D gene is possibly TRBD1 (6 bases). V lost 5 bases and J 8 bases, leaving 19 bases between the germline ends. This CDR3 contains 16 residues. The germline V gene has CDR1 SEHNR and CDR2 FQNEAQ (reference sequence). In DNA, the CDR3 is TGTGCCAGCAGCACCCCACACTTGGACAGTTATTCACCCCTCCACTTT. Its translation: CASSTPHLDSYSPLHF.

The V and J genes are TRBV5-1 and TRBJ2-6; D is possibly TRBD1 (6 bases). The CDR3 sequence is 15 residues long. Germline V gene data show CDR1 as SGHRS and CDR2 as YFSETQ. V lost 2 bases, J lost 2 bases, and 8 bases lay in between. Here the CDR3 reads CASSLGGAGANVLTF. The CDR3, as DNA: TGCGCCAGCAGCTTAGGGGGAGCTGGGGCCAACGTCCTGACTTTC.

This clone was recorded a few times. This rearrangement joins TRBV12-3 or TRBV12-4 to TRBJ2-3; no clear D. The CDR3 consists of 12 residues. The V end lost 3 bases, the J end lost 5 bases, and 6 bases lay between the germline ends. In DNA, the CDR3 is TGTGCCAGCAGTTTCTCAGTAGATACGCAGTATTTT. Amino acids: CASSFSVDTQYF.

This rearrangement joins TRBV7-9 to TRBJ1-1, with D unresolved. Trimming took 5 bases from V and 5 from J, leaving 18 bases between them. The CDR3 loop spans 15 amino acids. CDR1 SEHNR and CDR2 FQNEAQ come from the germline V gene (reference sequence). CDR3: CASSPSGVAGTEAFF. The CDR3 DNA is TGTGCCAGCAGCCCATCGGGAGTGGCGGGAACTGAAGCTTTCTTT. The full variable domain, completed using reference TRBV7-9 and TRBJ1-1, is DTGVSQNPRHKITKRGQNVTFRCDPISEHNRLYWYRQTLGQGPEFLTYFQNEAQLEKSRLLSDRFSAERPKGSFSTLEIQRTEQGDSAMYLCASSPSGVAGTEAFFGQGTRLTVV.